This TCR beta chain emerged from a study of blood T cells in healthy people across ages. Study summary: Researchers report that template switching captured about one barcoded beta molecule per two T cells. Study-level points and caveats: Long-lived donors carried more naive CD4+ cells and greater diversity than aged donors.

The individuals who served as donors were healthy Caucasians living in Russia, aged roughly 6 to 90. CDR3 length: 18 residues. Germline V gene data show CDR1 as SGHRS and CDR2 as YFSETQ. The V and J ends lost 6 bases and 6 bases, in that order; junction bases with no gene match: 21. It was with a sample-barcoded 5' primer and a J-beta primer mix that a second PCR of roughly 7 to 11 cycles was run. A template-switch adaptor containing 12 random nucleotides labeled each cDNA molecule. TCRdb redid the calling of the 5' RACE reads with MiXCR, one entry per CDR3 protein. The table shows 1 million to 1.2 million distinct CDR3 sequences, with roughly two fifths occurring only once. With regard to this clonotype: Its antigen is undetermined.

This chain joins TRBV5-1 and TRBJ2-4; 7 positions match TRBD2. The receptor was derived from a man between 18 and 29 years old in good health. The sequencing input was blood. CDR3 protein: CASTNSPQRGGVRNIQYF. In DNA form, the CDR3 reads TGCGCCAGCACTAATTCGCCCCAGCGGGGTGGTGTCAGAAACATTCAGTACTTC.